The 4 T cell receptor beta chains given below trace back to one sample, sequenced in a study of T cell clonality in common variable immunodeficiency. Points from the study as a whole: Fewer deletions and N-nucleotide insertions were reportedly seen in common variable immunodeficiency TCR beta sequences.

No antigen is known for these receptors. Generated by immunoSEQ multiplex PCR, the TCRdb table keeps only in-frame clones and is missing some. Recorded here are roughly 30,000 clones, none singletons. The sequenced sample was peripheral blood mononuclear cells. The receptor source for this set is a human donor with common variable immunodeficiency.

Ten or more counts support this clone. The read stops 3 residues short of the end of the CDR3; the missing end is completed from the germline J gene. The chain couples TRBV9 to TRBJ2-7; 8 bases fit TRBD2. There are 15 residues in the CDR3. J was trimmed by 5 bases and V by 4 bases; bases with no gene match: 11. Germline V gene data show CDR1 as SGDLS and CDR2 as YYNGEE. This chain's CDR3 is CASSPRGSGIDEQYF. The sequenced part of the CDR3 DNA is TGTGCCAGCAGCCCCCGTGGTAGCGGGATAGACGAG.

With regard to this clone: Sequencing ends 3 residues short of the CDR3 end; the germline J gene provides the rest. This chain uses TRBV6-1 with TRBJ1-5; D gene uncertain. Trimming removed 3 bases at V and 0 bases at J, with 12 bases between. Germline CDR1 MNHNS, CDR2 SASEGT. The CDR3 is 16 residues long. The CDR3 sequence is CASSDTTVYSNQPQHF. Incomplete CDR3 DNA: TGTGCCAGCAGTGATACCACGGTCTATAGCAATCAGCCC.

This clone showed up many times. Coverage ceases 3 residues before the CDR3 finishes, and the germline J gene fills in the end. This chain connects TRBV19 to TRBJ1-5, with D possibly TRBD1 on 5 matching bases. This CDR3 spans 14 amino acids. V dropped 3 bases and J dropped 3 bases, with 9 bases sitting between them. Germline V CDR1 and CDR2: LNHDA, SQIVND (reference sequence). The chain's CDR3 is CASSIGRVNQPQHF. CDR3 bases read: TGTGCCAGTAGTATTGGCAGGGTCAATCAGCCC.

This clone has more than one count but fewer than ten. The chain's CDR3 is CASRTSGGTGELFF. The part of the CDR3 DNA that was read is TGTGCCAGCAGAACGTCCGGCGGAACCGGGGAG. The J gene is TRBJ2-2, the V gene TRBV6-2 or TRBV6-3; no clear D. The CDR3 goes on 3 residues after the read ends, and that part is filled in from the germline J gene. The germline gives CDR1 MNHEY, CDR2 SVGEGT. The V gene lost 6 bases and the J gene lost 5 bases, with 13 bases spanning the gap. CDR3 size: 14 residues.